This T cell receptor (beta chain) was profiled in a study of blood T cell repertoires in COVID-19. In the study overall: Material from acute and convalescent COVID-19 was sourced from the United States, Italy and Spain. Nucleic acid was either cDNA or gDNA, and it came from T cells, B-cell-depleted T cells, or PBMCs.

Sequenced by immunoSEQ multiplex PCR; TCRdb stores in-frame clones only, minus some. The sample holds about 48,000 clones; about nine tenths are singletons and the top ten take 4.5% to 5.5%. Per the germline V gene, CDR1 is LNHDA and CDR2 is SQIVND (reference sequence). With V trimmed by 7 bases and J by 1 base, 0 bases remained unmatched. The CDR3 runs 13 residues. The sample consisted of peripheral blood. V and J are TRBV19 and TRBJ2-2; 7 bases fit TRBD1. The sequence derives from a man between 65 and 79 years old with acute or convalescent COVID-19. CDR3 coding DNA: TGTGCCAGTAACAGGGGGAACACCGGGGAGCTGTTTTTT. Translating it yields CASNRGNTGELFF.